Listed below are T cell receptor beta chains from one sample, sequenced in a study of blood T cell repertoires in COVID-19. Produced via immunoSEQ multiplex PCR; TCRdb's table is partial and in-frame only. The sample records roughly 180,000 clones, approximately 87% being singletons. The sequenced sample consisted of PBMCs or T cells enriched from blood (not recorded which). These receptors came from a woman aged 45-65 years who had recovered from COVID-19. Each CDR3 is given with its conserved first and last residue. Each record gives: V gene, J gene, D gene, CDR3 length, CDR3 protein. D genes are given only for firm matches.

>TRBV15|TRBJ1-2|.|16
CATSREIQGTNYGYTF
>TRBV14|TRBJ2-5|TRBD2|16
CASSQDPAGGRETQYF
>TRBV7-9|TRBJ2-3|TRBD2|14
CASSWTGGEDTQYF
>TRBV11-1|TRBJ2-3|.|16
CASSLAGGGTTDTQYF
>TRBV28|TRBJ1-5|TRBD1|14
CASTGQTLNQPQHF
>TRBV5-5|TRBJ1-6|.|16
CASSSSGPENNSPLHF
>TRBV21-1|TRBJ1-5|.|20
CASSPPRRAGNLAGNQPQHF
>TRBV6-5|TRBJ1-2|TRBD1|13
CASSYDRDYGYTF
>TRBV5-6|TRBJ1-2|.|14
CASSLWGGAAGYTF
>TRBV27|TRBJ2-1|.|13
CASGTVLYNEQFF
>TRBV30|TRBJ1-5|.|18
CAWSVKSSGAGAGQPQHF
>TRBV27|TRBJ1-5|TRBD1|16
CASSFSGGAGGQPQHF
>TRBV28|TRBJ1-6|TRBD1|14
CASSRGQVGSPLHF
>TRBV7-2|TRBJ1-4|.|15
CASSPGGTLGEKLFF
>TRBV11-2|TRBJ1-1|.|12
CASTLRGGEAFF
>TRBV19|TRBJ1-5|TRBD1|17
CASSFRDRVLSNQPQHF
>TRBV6-6|TRBJ1-2|.|16
CASSDLQGRASYGYTF
>TRBV3-1/TRBV3-2|TRBJ1-6|.|13
CASSQGPVGLLHF
>TRBV7-8|TRBJ2-1|.|16
CASRLSGTPPPNEQFF
>TRBV28|TRBJ2-3|.|13
CASSLSDLSDGYF
>TRBV11-3|TRBJ2-1|TRBD2|18
CASSLDQGGTSAYNEQFF
>TRBV20-1|TRBJ2-6|TRBD1|17
CSASRDSAFSGANVLTF
>TRBV6-5|TRBJ1-4|TRBD1|13
CASSRQGNEKLFF